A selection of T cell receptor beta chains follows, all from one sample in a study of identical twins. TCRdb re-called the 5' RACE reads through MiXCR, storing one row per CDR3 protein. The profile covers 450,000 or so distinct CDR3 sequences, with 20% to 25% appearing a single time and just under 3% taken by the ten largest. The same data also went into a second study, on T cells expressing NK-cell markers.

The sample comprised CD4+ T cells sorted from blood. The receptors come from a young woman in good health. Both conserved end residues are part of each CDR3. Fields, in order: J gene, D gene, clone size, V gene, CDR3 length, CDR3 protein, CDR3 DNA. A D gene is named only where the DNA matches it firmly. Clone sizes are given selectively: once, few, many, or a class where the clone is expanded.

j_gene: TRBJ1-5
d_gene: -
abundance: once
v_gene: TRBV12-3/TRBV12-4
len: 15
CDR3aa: CASSSRTARGQPQHF
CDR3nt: TGTGCCAGCAGCTCGAGGACCGCCCGGGGTCAGCCCCAGCATTTT

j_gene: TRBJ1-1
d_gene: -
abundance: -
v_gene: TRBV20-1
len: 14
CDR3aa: CSASLTTGTSEAFF
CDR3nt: TGCAGTGCTAGCCTAACCACCGGGACATCCGAAGCTTTCTTT

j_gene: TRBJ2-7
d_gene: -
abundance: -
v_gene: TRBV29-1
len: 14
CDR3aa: CSVLGRGGSWEQYF
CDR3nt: TGCAGCGTTTTGGGCAGGGGGGGTTCGTGGGAGCAGTACTTC

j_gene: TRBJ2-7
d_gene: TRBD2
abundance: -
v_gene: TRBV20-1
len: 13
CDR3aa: CSAGRAGGYEQYF
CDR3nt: TGCAGTGCGGGGAGGGCCGGGGGCTACGAGCAGTACTTC

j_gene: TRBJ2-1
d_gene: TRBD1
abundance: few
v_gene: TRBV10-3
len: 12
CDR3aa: CASAGGKGEQFF
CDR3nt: TGTGCCTCGGCAGGGGGCAAAGGTGAGCAGTTCTTC

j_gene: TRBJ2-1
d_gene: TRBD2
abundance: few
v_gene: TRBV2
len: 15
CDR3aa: CASSVALAAYNEQFF
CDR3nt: TGTGCCAGCAGTGTGGCACTAGCGGCCTACAATGAGCAGTTCTTC

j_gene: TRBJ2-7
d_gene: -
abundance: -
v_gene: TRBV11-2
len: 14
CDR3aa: CASSSYGDSYEQYF
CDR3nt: TGTGCCAGCAGCTCTTACGGAGACTCCTACGAGCAGTACTTC

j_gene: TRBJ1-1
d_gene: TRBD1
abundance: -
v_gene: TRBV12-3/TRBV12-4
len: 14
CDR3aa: CASTRTGVDTEAFF
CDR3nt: TGTGCCAGCACTAGGACAGGGGTTGACACTGAAGCTTTCTTT

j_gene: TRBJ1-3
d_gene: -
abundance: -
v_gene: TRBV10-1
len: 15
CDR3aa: CASSEGRNSGNTIYF
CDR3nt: TGCGCCAGCAGTGAGGGTAGGAACTCTGGAAACACCATATATTTT

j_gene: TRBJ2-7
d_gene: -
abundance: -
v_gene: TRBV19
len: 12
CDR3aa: CASSIPGYEQYF
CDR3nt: TGTGCCAGTAGTATCCCGGGCTACGAGCAGTACTTC

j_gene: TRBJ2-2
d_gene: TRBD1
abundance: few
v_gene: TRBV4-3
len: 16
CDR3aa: CASRGTGKLNTGELFF
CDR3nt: TGCGCCAGCAGGGGGACAGGGAAGCTGAACACCGGGGAGCTGTTTTTT

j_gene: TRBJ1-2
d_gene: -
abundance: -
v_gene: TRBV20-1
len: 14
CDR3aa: CSAQRGVNNYGYTF
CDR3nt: TGCAGTGCCCAACGCGGGGTCAACAACTATGGCTACACCTTC

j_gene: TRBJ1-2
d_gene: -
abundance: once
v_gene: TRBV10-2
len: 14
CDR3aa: CASRIRTSNYGYTF
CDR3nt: TGCGCCAGCAGAATCCGGACCTCCAACTATGGCTACACCTTC

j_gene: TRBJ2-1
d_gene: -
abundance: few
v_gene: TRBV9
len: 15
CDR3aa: CASSVGPWLGDEQFF
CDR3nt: TGTGCCAGCAGCGTAGGGCCCTGGCTAGGGGATGAGCAGTTCTTC

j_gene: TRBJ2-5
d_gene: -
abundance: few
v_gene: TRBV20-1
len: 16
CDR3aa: CSARPPSGRRQETQYF
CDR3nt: TGCAGTGCTAGGCCACCGTCCGGACGCCGTCAAGAGACCCAGTACTTC

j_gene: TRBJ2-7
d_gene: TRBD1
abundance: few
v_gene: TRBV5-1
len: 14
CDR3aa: CASSSRTGPYEQYF
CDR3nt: TGCGCCAGCAGCTCCCGGACAGGGCCCTACGAGCAGTACTTC

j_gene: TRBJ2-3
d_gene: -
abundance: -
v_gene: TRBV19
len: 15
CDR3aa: CASKVSAGSTDTQYF
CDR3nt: TGTGCCAGTAAGGTATCGGCAGGGAGCACAGATACGCAGTATTTT

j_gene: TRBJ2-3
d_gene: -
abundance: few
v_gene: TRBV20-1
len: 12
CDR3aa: CSARDSPDTQYF
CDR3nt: TGCAGTGCTAGAGATTCCCCAGATACGCAGTATTTT

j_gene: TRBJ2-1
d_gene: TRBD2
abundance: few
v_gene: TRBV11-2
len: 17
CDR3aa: CASSSFAGTRFWNEQFF
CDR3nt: TGTGCCAGCAGCTCCTTTGCCGGGACTAGGTTTTGGAATGAGCAGTTCTTC

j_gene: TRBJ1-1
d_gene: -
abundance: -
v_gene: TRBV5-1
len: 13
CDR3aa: CASKSDRNTEAFF
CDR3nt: TGCGCCAGCAAGAGTGACAGGAACACTGAAGCTTTCTTT

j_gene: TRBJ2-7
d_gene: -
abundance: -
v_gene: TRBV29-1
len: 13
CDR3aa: CSVRPPQGYEQYF
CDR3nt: TGCAGCGTCCGACCTCCTCAGGGGTACGAGCAGTACTTC

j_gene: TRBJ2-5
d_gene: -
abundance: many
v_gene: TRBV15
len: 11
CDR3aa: CATSRDRRQYF
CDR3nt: TGTGCCACCAGCAGAGATCGGCGCCAGTACTTC

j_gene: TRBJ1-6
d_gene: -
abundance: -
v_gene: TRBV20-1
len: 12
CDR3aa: CSARGGNSPLHF
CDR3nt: TGCAGTGCTAGGGGGGGGAATTCACCCCTCCACTTT

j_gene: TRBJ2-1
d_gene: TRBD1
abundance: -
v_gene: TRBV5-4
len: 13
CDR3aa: CASRYDRAGEQFF
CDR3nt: TGTGCCAGCCGATACGACAGGGCGGGTGAGCAGTTCTTC

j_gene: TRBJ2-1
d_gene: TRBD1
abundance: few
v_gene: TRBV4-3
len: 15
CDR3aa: CASSRLGQGMGEQFF
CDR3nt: TGCGCCAGCAGCCGCTTGGGACAGGGAATGGGTGAGCAGTTCTTC

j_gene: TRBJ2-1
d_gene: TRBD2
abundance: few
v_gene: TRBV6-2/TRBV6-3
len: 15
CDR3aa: CASIPSGGSYNEQFF
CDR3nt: TGTGCCAGCATCCCCAGCGGGGGCTCCTACAATGAGCAGTTCTTC

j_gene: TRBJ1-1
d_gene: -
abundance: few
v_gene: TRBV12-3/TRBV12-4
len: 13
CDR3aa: CASKTDKNTEAFF
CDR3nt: TGTGCCAGCAAAACCGACAAGAACACTGAAGCTTTCTTT

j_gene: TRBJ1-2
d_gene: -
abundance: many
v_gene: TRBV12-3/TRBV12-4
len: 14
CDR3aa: CASSLARAGTGYTF
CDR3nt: TGTGCCAGCAGTTTAGCGCGGGCAGGGACTGGCTACACCTTC

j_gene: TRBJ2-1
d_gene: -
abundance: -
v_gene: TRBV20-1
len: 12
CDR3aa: CSARATTLEQFF
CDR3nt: TGCAGTGCTAGGGCTACTACGCTTGAGCAGTTCTTC

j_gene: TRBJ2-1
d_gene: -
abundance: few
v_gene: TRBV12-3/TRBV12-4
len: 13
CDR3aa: CASIRGGLGEQFF
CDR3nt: TGTGCCAGCATAAGGGGTGGGTTGGGTGAGCAGTTCTTC

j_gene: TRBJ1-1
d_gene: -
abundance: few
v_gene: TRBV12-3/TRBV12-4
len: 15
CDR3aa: CASSPLRGANTEAFF
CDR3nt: TGTGCCAGCAGCCCACTGAGGGGGGCGAACACTGAAGCTTTCTTT

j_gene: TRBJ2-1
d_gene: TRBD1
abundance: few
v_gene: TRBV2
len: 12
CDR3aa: CASILQGNEQFF
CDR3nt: TGTGCCAGCATTCTACAGGGGAATGAGCAGTTCTTC

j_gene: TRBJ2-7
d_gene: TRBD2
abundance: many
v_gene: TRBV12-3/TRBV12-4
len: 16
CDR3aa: CASSLGGLAASYEQYF
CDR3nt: TGTGCCAGCAGTTTAGGTGGGCTAGCGGCCTCCTACGAGCAGTACTTC

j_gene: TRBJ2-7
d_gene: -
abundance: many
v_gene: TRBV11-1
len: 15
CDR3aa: CASSRGDRLAHEQYF
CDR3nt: TGTGCCAGCAGTCGAGGCGACAGGCTAGCCCACGAGCAGTACTTC

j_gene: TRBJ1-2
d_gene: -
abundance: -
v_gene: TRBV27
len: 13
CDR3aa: CASSLRRYYGYTF
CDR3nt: TGTGCCAGCAGTTTACGGCGGTACTATGGCTACACCTTC

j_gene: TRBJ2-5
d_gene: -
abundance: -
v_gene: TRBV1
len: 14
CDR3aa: CTSSQRGGRETQYF
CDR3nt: TGCACCAGCAGCCAAAGAGGGGGGAGAGAGACCCAGTACTTC

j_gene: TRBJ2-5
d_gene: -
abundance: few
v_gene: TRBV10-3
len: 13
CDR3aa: CAISARGGETQYF
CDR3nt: TGTGCCATCAGTGCTCGGGGAGGTGAGACCCAGTACTTC

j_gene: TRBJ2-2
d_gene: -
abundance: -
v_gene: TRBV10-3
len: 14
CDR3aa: CAISEDGATGELFF
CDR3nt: TGTGCCATCAGCGAGGACGGCGCCACCGGGGAGCTGTTTTTT

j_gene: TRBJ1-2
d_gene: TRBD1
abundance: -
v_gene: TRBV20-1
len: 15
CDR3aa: CSASDGTDVRSGYTF
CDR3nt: TGCAGTGCTAGTGACGGGACAGACGTTCGGAGTGGCTACACCTTC

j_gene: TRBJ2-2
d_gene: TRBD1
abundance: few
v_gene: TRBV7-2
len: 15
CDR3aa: CASSSAGTGTGELFF
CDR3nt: TGTGCCAGCAGCTCGGCCGGGACAGGCACCGGGGAGCTGTTTTTT